Detailed here is one T cell receptor (beta chain). At the DNA level, this CDR3 is encoded by other sequences in the same sample as well. This sample is drawn from a study of blood T cell repertoires in COVID-19. Turning to the study itself: Italy, Spain and the United States were the sources of the convalescent and acute COVID-19 samples. From T cells, B-cell-depleted T cells, or PBMCs came the material, which was cDNA or gDNA.

It was during active infection that Seattle patients were enrolled and then longitudinally followed. As processed by the authors: Nucleated cell number was recorded as an estimate derived from reference gene primer amplification. Generated by immunoSEQ multiplex PCR, the TCRdb table keeps only in-frame clones and is missing some. V, J and clone size reflect that table, while D and trimming were determined from the DNA. Among some 120,000 clones, more than 80% were seen once, and the ten largest hold around 3.2%. CDR3 length equals 13 residues. Per the germline V gene, CDR1 is MNHEY and CDR2 is SVGEGT. Deletions cut 5 bases from V and 4 bases from J, with 8 bases between.

This chain joins TRBV6-2 or TRBV6-3 and TRBJ2-2; tentatively, D is TRBD2 (6 bases). Sample: peripheral blood. The source of this sequence is a woman older than 75 with COVID-19, enrolled during active disease. CDR3 DNA sequence: TGTGCCAGCAGTGGAGCGGGCACCGGGGAGCTGTTTTTT. This encodes CASSGAGTGELFF.